A few counts support the clone carrying this T cell receptor (beta chain). This CDR3 has 14 residues. From germline, CDR1 is SNHLY and CDR2 FYNNEI. With 6 bases clipped from V and 9 bases from J, the junction kept 7 bases outside the gene matches. The sample comes from a study of T cells in Graves' hyperthyroidism and ophthalmopathy. Amplification of TCR beta CDR3 regions used RNA as the template. TCR CDR3 underwent first-round RT-PCR with the HTBI primer set. TCRdb reanalysed the multiplex PCR reads using MiXCR and keeps one entry per CDR3 protein. The profile shows 750,000 to 900,000 distinct CDR3 sequences, roughly 37% of them singletons.

Sequenced input: blood. The chain is built from TRBV2 and TRBJ1-5; 11 bases are a match to TRBD1. This receptor was obtained from a man younger than 35 with Graves' hyperthyroidism. CDR3 in amino acids: CASSPDRGPRPQHF. Written as DNA, the CDR3 is TGTGCCAGCAGCCCGGACAGGGGGCCGAGGCCCCAGCATTTT.